This T cell receptor (beta chain) is drawn from a study of blood T cell repertoires in COVID-19. Study-level background: The United States, Italy and Spain supplied acute and convalescent COVID-19 samples.

This clone has only a few counts. The protocol was immunoSEQ multiplex PCR, while the TCRdb copy is restricted to in-frame clones and leaves out a portion. The data hold about 59,000 clones, with around 73% observed a single time. The TCR originated in a man older than 75 with acute or convalescent COVID-19. The sequenced material came from peripheral blood.

CDR3 loop: CASSPPVPNYGYTF. The CDR3 DNA sequence: TGTGCCAGCTCACCACCCGTCCCTAACTATGGCTACACCTTC. This sequence joins TRBV18 and TRBJ1-2; D not resolved. The CDR3 totals 14 residues. Germline CDR1 reads KGHSH; CDR2 reads LQKENI. With 0 bases removed from V and 0 bases from J, the gap between germline ends came to 5 bases.